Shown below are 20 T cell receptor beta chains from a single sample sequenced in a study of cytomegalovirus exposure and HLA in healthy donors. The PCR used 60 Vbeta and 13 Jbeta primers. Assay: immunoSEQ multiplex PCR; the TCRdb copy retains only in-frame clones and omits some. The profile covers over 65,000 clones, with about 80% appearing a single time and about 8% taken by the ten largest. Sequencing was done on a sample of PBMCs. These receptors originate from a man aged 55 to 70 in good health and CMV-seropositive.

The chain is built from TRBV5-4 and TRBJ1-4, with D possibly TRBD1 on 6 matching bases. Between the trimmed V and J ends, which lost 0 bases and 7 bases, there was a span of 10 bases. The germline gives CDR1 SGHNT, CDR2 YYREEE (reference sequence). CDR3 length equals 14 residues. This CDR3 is CASSLGQGSEKLFF. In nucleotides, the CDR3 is TGTGCCAGCAGCTTGGGGCAGGGGAGTGAAAAACTGTTTTTT. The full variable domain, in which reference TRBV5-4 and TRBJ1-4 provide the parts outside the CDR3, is ETGVTQSPTHLIKTRGQQVTLRCSSQSGHNTVSWYQQALGQGPQFIFQYYREEENGRGNFPPRFSGLQFPNYSSELNVNALELDDSALYLCASSLGQGSEKLFFGSGTQLSVL.

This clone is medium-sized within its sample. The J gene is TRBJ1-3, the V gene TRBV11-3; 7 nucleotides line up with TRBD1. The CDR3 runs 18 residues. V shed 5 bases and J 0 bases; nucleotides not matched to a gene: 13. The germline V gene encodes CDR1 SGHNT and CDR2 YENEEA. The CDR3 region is CASSPWGDRQRSGNTIYF. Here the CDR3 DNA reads TGTGCCAGCAGCCCATGGGGGGACAGACAGCGCTCTGGAAACACCATATATTTT.

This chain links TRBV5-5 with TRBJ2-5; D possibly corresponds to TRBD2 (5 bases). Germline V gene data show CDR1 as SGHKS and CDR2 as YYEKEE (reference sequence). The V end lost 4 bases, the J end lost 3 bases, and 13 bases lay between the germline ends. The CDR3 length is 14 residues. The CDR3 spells CASSLAGTEETQYF. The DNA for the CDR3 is TGTGCCAGCAGCCTAGCCGGCACGGAAGAGACCCAGTACTTC. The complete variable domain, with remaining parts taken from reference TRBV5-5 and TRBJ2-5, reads DAGVTQSPTHLIKTRGQQVTLRCSPISGHKSVSWYQQVLGQGPQFIFQYYEKEERGRGNFPDRFSARQFPNYSSELNVNALLLGDSALYLCASSLAGTEETQYFGPGTRLLVL.

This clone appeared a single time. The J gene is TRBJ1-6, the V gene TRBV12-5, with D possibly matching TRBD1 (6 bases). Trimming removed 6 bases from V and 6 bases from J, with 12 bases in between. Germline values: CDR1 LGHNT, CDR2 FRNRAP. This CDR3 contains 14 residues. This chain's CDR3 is CASGDGQPNSPLHF. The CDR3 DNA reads TGTGCTAGTGGAGATGGACAGCCTAATTCACCCCTCCACTTT.

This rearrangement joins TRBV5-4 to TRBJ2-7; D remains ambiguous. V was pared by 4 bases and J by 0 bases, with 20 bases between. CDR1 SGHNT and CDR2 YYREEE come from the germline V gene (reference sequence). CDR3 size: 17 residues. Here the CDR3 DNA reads TGTGCCAGCAGCCGCGCCTACAGTTTACAGAGCTCCTACGAGCAGTACTTC. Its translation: CASSRAYSLQSSYEQYF.

CDR3 in amino acids: CASSIQGVRVYGYTF. The CDR3 DNA reads as TGTGCCAGTAGTATCCAGGGGGTCCGTGTTTATGGCTACACCTTC. The chain recombines TRBV19 with TRBJ1-2, with TRBD1 identical over 7 bases. The V and J ends lost 3 bases and 5 bases, in that order; junction bases with no gene match: 9. Germline assignment: CDR1 LNHDA and CDR2 SQIVND (reference sequence). CDR3 size: 15 residues.

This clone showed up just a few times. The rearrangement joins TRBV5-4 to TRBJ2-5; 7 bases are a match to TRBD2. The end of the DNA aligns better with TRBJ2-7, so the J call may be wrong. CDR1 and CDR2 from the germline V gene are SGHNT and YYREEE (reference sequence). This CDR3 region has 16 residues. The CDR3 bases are TGTGCCAGCAGCTTTCTAGAGCGGGACCCAGGCTACGAGCAGTACTTC. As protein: CASSFLERDPGYEQYF.

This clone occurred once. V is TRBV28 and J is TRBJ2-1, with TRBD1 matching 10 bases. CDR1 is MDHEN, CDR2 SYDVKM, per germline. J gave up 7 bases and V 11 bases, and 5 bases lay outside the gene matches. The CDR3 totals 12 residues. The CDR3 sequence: CASGTGVNEQFF. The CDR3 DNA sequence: TGTGCCTCCGGGACAGGGGTAAATGAGCAGTTCTTC.

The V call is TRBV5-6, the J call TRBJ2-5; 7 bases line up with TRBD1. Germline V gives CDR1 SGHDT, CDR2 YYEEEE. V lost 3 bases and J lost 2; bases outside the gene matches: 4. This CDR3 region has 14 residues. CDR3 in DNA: TGTGCCAGCAGCTCCCAACAGGGGCAAGAGACCCAGTACTTC. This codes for CASSSQQGQETQYF. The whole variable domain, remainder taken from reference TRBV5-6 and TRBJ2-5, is DAGVTQSPTHLIKTRGQQVTLRCSPKSGHDTVSWYQQALGQGPQFIFQYYEEEERQRGNFPDRFSGHQFPNYSSELNVNALLLGDSALYLCASSSQQGQETQYFGPGTRLLVL.

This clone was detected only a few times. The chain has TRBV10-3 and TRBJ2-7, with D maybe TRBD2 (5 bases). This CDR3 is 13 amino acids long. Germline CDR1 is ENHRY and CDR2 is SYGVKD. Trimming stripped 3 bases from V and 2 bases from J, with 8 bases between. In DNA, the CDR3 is TGTGCCATCAGTGATGACGGGACCTACGAGCAGTACTTC. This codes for CAISDDGTYEQYF.

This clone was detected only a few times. The DNA for the CDR3 is TGCAGCTCACAGGGATTCAACACTGAAGCTTTCTTT. This gives the protein CSSQGFNTEAFF. The gene calls are TRBV29-1 and TRBJ1-1, with a tentative D call TRBD1 (6 bases). The V gene lost 8 bases and the J gene lost 2 bases, with 12 bases spanning the gap. From germline, CDR1 is SQVTM and CDR2 ANQGSEA. This CDR3 region has 12 residues.

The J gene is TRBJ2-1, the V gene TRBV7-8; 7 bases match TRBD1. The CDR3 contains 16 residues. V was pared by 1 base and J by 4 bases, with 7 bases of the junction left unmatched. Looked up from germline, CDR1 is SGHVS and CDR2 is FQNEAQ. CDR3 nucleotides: TGTGCCAGCAGCTTAGTTGTTGGGACAGAATACAATGAGCAGTTCTTC. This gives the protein CASSLVVGTEYNEQFF.

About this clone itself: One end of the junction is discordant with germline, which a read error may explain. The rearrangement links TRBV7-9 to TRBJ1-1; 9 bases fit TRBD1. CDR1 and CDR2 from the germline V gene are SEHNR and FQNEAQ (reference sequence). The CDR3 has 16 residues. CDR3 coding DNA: TGTTCCAGCAGCTTATTGCCTGGACAGGGGACCACTGAAGCTTTCTTT. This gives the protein CSSSLLPGQGTTEAFF.

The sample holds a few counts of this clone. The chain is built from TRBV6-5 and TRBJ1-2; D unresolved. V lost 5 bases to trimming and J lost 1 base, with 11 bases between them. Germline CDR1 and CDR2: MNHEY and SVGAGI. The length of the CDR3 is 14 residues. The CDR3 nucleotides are TGTGCCAGCAGTCAACCGGGTCTTAACTATGGCTACACCTTC. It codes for CASSQPGLNYGYTF.

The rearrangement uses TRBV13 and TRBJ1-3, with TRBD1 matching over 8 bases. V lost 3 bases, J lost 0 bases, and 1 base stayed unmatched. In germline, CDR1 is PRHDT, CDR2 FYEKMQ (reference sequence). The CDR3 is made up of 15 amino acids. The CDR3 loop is CASSLDRVSGNTIYF. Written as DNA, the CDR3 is TGTGCCAGCAGCTTGGACAGGGTCTCTGGAAACACCATATATTTT.

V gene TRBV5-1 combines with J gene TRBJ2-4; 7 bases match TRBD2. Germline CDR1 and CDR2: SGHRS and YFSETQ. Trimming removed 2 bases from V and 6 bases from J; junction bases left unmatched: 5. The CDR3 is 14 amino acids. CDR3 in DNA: TGCGCCAGCAGCTTAACAGCGGGAATAAACATTCAGTACTTC. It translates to CASSLTAGINIQYF.

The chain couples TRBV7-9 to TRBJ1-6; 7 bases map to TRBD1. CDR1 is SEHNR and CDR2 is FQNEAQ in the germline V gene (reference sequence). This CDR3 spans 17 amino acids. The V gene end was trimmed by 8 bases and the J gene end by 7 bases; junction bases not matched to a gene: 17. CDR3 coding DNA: TGTGCCAGCGAACCGTTAACGACAGGGTATTGGAATTCACCCCTCCACTTT. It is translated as CASEPLTTGYWNSPLHF.

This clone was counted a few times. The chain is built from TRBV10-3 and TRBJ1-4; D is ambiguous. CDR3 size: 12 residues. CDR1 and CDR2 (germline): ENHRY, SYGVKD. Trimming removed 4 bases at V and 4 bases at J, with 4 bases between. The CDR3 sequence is CAISALNEKLFF. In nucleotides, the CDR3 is TGTGCCATCAGTGCCCTTAATGAAAAACTGTTTTTT.

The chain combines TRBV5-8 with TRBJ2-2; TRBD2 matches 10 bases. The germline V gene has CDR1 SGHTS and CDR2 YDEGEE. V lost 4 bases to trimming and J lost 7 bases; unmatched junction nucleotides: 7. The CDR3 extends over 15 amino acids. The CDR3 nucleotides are TGTGCCAGCAGCCCAGCGGGAGGGCCAAACGGGGAGCTGTTTTTT. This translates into CASSPAGGPNGELFF.

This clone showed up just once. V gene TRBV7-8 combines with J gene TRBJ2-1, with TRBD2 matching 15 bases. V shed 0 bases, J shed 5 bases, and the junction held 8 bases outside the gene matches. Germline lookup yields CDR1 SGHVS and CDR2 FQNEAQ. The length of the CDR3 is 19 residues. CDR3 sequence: CASSLARTSGRVGDNEQFF. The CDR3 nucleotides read TGTGCCAGCAGCTTAGCTCGGACTAGCGGGAGGGTCGGCGACAATGAGCAGTTCTTC.